This T cell receptor (beta chain) was sequenced during a study of immune cell composition in non-small cell lung cancer. Study-wide points: Tumour TCR-beta clonality showed no significant link to smoking pack-years. Clones >0.5% enriched in tumour were rarer in adenocarcinoma (around 35%) than squamous (75%). Shared sequences between tumour-reactive and dominant in vivo clones were not proven.

Trimming at V came to 2 bases and at J to 6 bases, leaving 19 bases not matched to a gene. Germline-derived CDR1 and CDR2 are MNHEY and SMNVEV (reference sequence). The CDR3 has 19 residues. Frozen unsorted single-cell suspensions supplied the genomic DNA. Worth noting for this clone: Its antigen is unidentified.

The data were produced by immunoSEQ multiplex PCR, yet TCRdb's version contains in-frame clones alone and is incomplete. The sample comprises about 14,000 clones, over 70% of which are singletons, and around 10% rests with the top ten. Sequencing was performed on lung tumor tissue. The V call is TRBV27, the J call TRBJ1-1, with TRBD1 matching over 9 bases. The TCR sequence derives from a human donor with non-small cell lung cancer. This chain's CDR3 is CASSLIPGQGGTSSPEAFF. The CDR3 coding sequence is TGTGCCAGCAGTTTAATCCCGGGACAGGGTGGGACTTCTAGCCCTGAAGCTTTCTTT.